Presented here are 3 T cell receptor beta chains from one specimen sequenced in a study of Graves' ophthalmopathy and Graves' hyperthyroidism. Amplification from RNA transcripts yielded the TCR beta CDR3 regions. The authors performed first-round RT-PCR with HTBI primers and then a second-round multiplex PCR. TCRdb fed the multiplex PCR reads into MiXCR, producing one record per CDR3 protein. The sample includes 660,000 or so distinct CDR3 sequences, about two fifths of them seen just once. The source material was peripheral blood. The receptors derive from an adult man with Graves' ophthalmopathy.

This clonotype was counted at least ten times. J is TRBJ1-2 and V is TRBV15; unclear D gene. V was pared by 1 base and J by 6 bases, with 12 bases between. The germline V gene encodes CDR1 LNHNV and CDR2 YYDKDF (reference sequence). The CDR3 totals 14 residues. Written as DNA, the CDR3 is TGTGCCACCAGCAGAGGCGGTGAGAGCGATGGCTACACCTTC. Translation: CATSRGGESDGYTF.

The table lists this clonotype with a few counts. The chain uses TRBV5-8 and TRBJ1-2; D not certain. CDR3 length: 14 amino acids. Trimming removed 0 bases from V and 8 bases from J, with 14 bases in between. Germline lookup yields CDR1 SGHTS and CDR2 YDEGEE. The CDR3 region has the DNA TGTGCCAGCAGCTTGGGTCCTGGGCACCGAGGCTACACCTTC. Translation: CASSLGPGHRGYTF.

This chain uses TRBV25-1 with TRBJ1-5, with TRBD1 matching over 8 bases. This CDR3 has 16 residues. Germline-derived CDR1 and CDR2 are MGHDK and SYGVNS. Trimming cost V 8 bases and J 2 bases; bases outside gene matches: 11. The CDR3: CASSRLWTGRNQPQHF. In nucleotides, the CDR3 is TGTGCCAGCTCACGCCTGTGGACAGGGCGCAATCAGCCCCAGCATTTT.